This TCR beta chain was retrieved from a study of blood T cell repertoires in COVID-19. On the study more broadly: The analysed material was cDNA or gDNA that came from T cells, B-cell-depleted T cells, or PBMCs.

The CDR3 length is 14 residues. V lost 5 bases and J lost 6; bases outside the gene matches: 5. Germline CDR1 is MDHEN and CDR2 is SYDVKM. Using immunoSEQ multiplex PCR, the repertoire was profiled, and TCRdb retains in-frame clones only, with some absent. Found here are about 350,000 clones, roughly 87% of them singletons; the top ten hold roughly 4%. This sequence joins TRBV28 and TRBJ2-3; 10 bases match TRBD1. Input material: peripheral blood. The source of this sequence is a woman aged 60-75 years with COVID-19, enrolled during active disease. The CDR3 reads CASSAGTGVDTQYF. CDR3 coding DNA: TGTGCCAGCAGTGCCGGGACAGGGGTGGATACGCAGTATTTT.